The next 15 T cell receptor beta chains were all read from a single sample in a study of T cells in women clearing cervical HPV infection. Only in-frame clones appear in the TCRdb table, and some are missing; sequencing was by immunoSEQ multiplex PCR. This table holds about 34,000 clones. The specimen sequenced was blood buffy coat. All receptors come from a woman between 18 and 69 years old with a cervical HPV16 infection that either progressed to CIN3+ or cleared (not recorded which).

Note on this clone: The missing CDR3 end, 3 residues past where the read stops, is filled in from the germline J gene. The chain links TRBV4-2 to TRBJ2-5; the match to TRBD1 covers 8 bases. Germline loops: CDR1 LGHNA, CDR2 YNFKEQ. J gave up 2 bases and V 1 base, and 6 bases lay outside the gene matches. The CDR3 has 16 amino acids. CDR3 in amino acids: CASSQVGQGAQETQYF. The part of the CDR3 DNA that was read is TGTGCCAGCAGCCAAGTAGGCCAGGGGGCTCAAGAGACC.

The part of the CDR3 DNA that was read is TGTGCCAGCAGCTTGGCACAGGGAGGCAATCAGCCC. It is translated as CASSLAQGGNQP. The full CDR3 reads CASSLAQGGNQPQHF. This chain connects TRBV5-6 to TRBJ1-5, with a tentative D call TRBD1 (6 bases). The CDR3 end lies 3 residues beyond the end of the read and is filled in from the germline J gene. The CDR3 extends over 15 amino acids. Trimming took 0 bases from V and 2 from J, leaving 9 bases between them. Germline values: CDR1 SGHDT, CDR2 YYEEEE. The full variable domain, completed using reference TRBV5-6 and TRBJ1-5, is DAGVTQSPTHLIKTRGQQVTLRCSPKSGHDTVSWYQQALGQGPQFIFQYYEEEERQRGNFPDRFSGHQFPNYSSELNVNALLLGDSALYLCASSLAQGGNQPQHFGDGTRLSIL.

A remark on this clone: The sequenced fragment ends 3 residues before the CDR3 boundary, so the rest is inferred from the germline J gene. V gene TRBV19 combines with J gene TRBJ2-7; D ambiguous. V gave up 8 bases and J gave up 3 bases, with 5 bases separating them. Germline CDR1 is LNHDA and CDR2 is SQIVND (reference sequence). The CDR3 contains 10 residues. CDR3 DNA (partial): TGTGCCAGTGACAACTACGAG. This encodes CASDNYE. The CDR3 in its entirety is CASDNYEQYF.

As regards this clone: The CDR3 end lies 3 residues beyond the end of the read and is filled in from the germline J gene. The gene calls are TRBV19 and TRBJ1-2; weak D call: TRBD1 (5 bases). The CDR3 totals 12 residues. The germline V gene encodes CDR1 LNHDA and CDR2 SQIVND (reference sequence). CDR3: CASKTGYNDYTF. The covered CDR3 bases are TGTGCCAGTAAAACAGGTTACAATGAC.

Worth noting for this clone: With the read ending 3 residues before the CDR3 end, the germline J gene is used to fill in that end. V is TRBV7-9 and J is TRBJ2-3, with a possible D match to TRBD2 (6 bases). Germline V gives CDR1 SEHNR, CDR2 FQNEAQ (reference sequence). The length of the CDR3 is 14 residues. Trimming left V 8 bases short and J 1 base short, with 13 bases between. This CDR3 is CASCLGGGTDTQYF. The sequenced CDR3 bases are TGTGCCAGCTGCCTCGGCGGGGGCACAGATACG.

The CDR3: CASRDRDSPLFF. The sequenced part of the CDR3 DNA is TGTGCCAGCAGGGACAGGGACTCACCG. The rearrangement joins TRBV7-9 to TRBJ2-2, with 8 bases identical to TRBD1. The read comes to an end 3 residues before the CDR3 does, leaving the germline J gene to fill in the end. CDR1 is SEHNR and CDR2 is FQNEAQ in the germline V gene (reference sequence). The length of the CDR3 is 12 residues.

The CDR3: CASSLASMGRYEQYF. CDR3 DNA, as far as it was read: TGCGCCAGCAGCTTGGCCTCGATGGGGCGCTACGAG. This chain joins TRBV5-1 and TRBJ2-7; weak D call: TRBD1 (5 bases). The read ends 3 residues before the CDR3 terminus; that terminus is restored from the germline J gene. V gave up 0 bases and J gave up 3 bases, with 13 bases separating them. The germline V gene has CDR1 SGHRS and CDR2 YFSETQ. This CDR3 contains 15 residues.

For this clone: The CDR3 end falls 3 residues outside the read, so it is completed with the germline J gene. The chain combines TRBV7-9 with TRBJ2-5; 7 nucleotides align to TRBD2. After removal of 7 bases from V and 3 bases from J, the junction contained 11 bases not matched to a gene. The CDR3 spans 15 residues. Germline CDR1 SEHNR, CDR2 FQNEAQ (reference sequence). Incomplete CDR3 DNA: TGTGCCAGCACTTTCTCGACTAGCTCCAAAGAGACC. This encodes CASTFSTSSKET. The full CDR3 protein is CASTFSTSSKETQYF. The whole variable domain, filled in from reference TRBV7-9 and TRBJ2-5, reads DTGVSQNPRHKITKRGQNVTFRCDPISEHNRLYWYRQTLGQGPEFLTYFQNEAQLEKSRLLSDRFSAERPKGSFSTLEIQRTEQGDSAMYLCASTFSTSSKETQYFGPGTRLLVL.

As for this clone: The missing CDR3 end, 3 residues past where the read stops, is filled in from the germline J gene. The chain employs TRBV6-1 and TRBJ2-7; 7 bases are shared with TRBD1. V gave up 3 bases and J gave up 3 bases; unmatched junction bases: 8. The CDR3 is 15 amino acids. The germline CDR1 and CDR2 sequences are MNHNS and SASEGT. CDR3 bases read: TGTGCCAGCAGTGAGACCGGGACAGTTGACTACGAG. It translates to CASSETGTVDYE. The entire CDR3 protein is CASSETGTVDYEQYF.

About this clone: The read ends 3 residues before the CDR3 terminus; that terminus is restored from the germline J gene. The chain has TRBV7-7 and TRBJ2-7, with D possibly being TRBD2 (6 bases). CDR1 and CDR2 from the germline V gene are SSHAT and FNYEAQ (reference sequence). The germline V and J ends were trimmed by 9 bases and 5 bases, with 17 bases remaining between them. The CDR3 totals 13 residues. CDR3 DNA (partial): TGTGCCAGATTCGGGACTGGGGCTGACGAG. It codes for CARFGTGADE. The CDR3 reads in full as CARFGTGADEQYF.

A remark on this clone: The observed sequence ends 3 residues before the CDR3 terminus, with the missing tail filled in from the germline J gene. The genes are TRBV18 and TRBJ2-2; 11 bases align to TRBD1. The CDR3 loop spans 18 amino acids. V lost 2 bases to trimming and J lost 5 bases; unmatched junction nucleotides: 10. Per germline, CDR1 KGHSH and CDR2 LQKENI. Incomplete CDR3 DNA: TGTGCCAGCTCACCAAGAAGGACAGGGGGCCTCCAAACCGGGGAG. As protein: CASSPRRTGGLQTGE. The whole CDR3 protein is CASSPRRTGGLQTGELFF.

With regard to this clone: The CDR3 extends 3 residues past the end of the read, so its final part is completed from the germline J gene. The V and J genes are TRBV19 and TRBJ2-1; D perhaps matches TRBD2 (6 bases). V was trimmed by 1 base and J by 8 bases, leaving 15 bases between them. The germline CDR1 and CDR2 sequences are LNHDA and SQIVND (reference sequence). The CDR3 extends over 15 amino acids. The covered CDR3 bases are TGTGCCAGTAGTATAGTTGGCGGGGCTGGGGATGAG. Translating gives CASSIVGGAGDE. The entire CDR3 sequence reads CASSIVGGAGDEQFF.

As regards this clone: The CDR3 end falls 3 residues outside the read, so it is completed with the germline J gene. V and J are TRBV20-1 and TRBJ2-7; 12 bases agree with TRBD2. The germline gives CDR1 DFQATT, CDR2 SNEGSKA (reference sequence). V lost 4 bases and J lost 0; bases outside the gene matches: 1. This CDR3 spans 14 amino acids. The sequenced part of the CDR3 DNA is TGCAGTGCTACTAGCGGGAGGGCCTCCTACGAG. It yields the protein CSATSGRASYE. The whole CDR3 sequence reads CSATSGRASYEQYF.

Remarks on this clone: The missing CDR3 end, 3 residues past where the read stops, is filled in from the germline J gene. V gene TRBV5-1 combines with J gene TRBJ2-1; 13 nucleotides align to TRBD2. The length of the CDR3 is 16 residues. The germline CDR1 and CDR2 sequences are SGHRS and YFSETQ. The V segment lost 4 bases and the J segment 2 bases; nucleotides outside the gene matches: 3. The sequenced part of the CDR3 DNA is TGCGCCAGCAGCAGAGGGACTAGCGGGGCCTACAATGAG. Protein product: CASSRGTSGAYNE. The complete CDR3 sequence is CASSRGTSGAYNEQFF.

CDR3 in amino acids: CASTRDGGAGETQYF. The sequenced part of the CDR3 DNA is TGTGCCAGCACCCGGGACGGGGGGGCCGGAGAGACC. The chain joins TRBV11-2 to TRBJ2-5; 8 bases map to TRBD2. From the germline J gene comes the end of the CDR3, since the read stops 3 residues before it. CDR3 length: 15 amino acids. The J segment lost 4 bases and the V segment lost 7 bases, leaving 11 bases of the junction unmatched. Germline lookup yields CDR1 SGHAT and CDR2 FQNNGV.